Below are 17 T cell receptor beta chains sequenced from a single sample in a study of neurological immune-mediated disorders. TCRdb fed the 5' RACE reads into MiXCR, producing one record per CDR3 protein. Of over 15,000 distinct CDR3 sequences listed, about a quarter are singletons. Sequenced material: PBMCs. Every receptor here comes from a middle-aged man with HTLV-1-associated myelopathy (HAM/TSP).

The rearrangement joins TRBV20-1 to TRBJ2-7; 10 nucleotides match TRBD2. This CDR3 spans 13 amino acids. Germline V gene lookup returns CDR1 DFQATT and CDR2 SNEGSKA (reference sequence). Unmatched junction bases numbered 4, after V lost 3 bases and J lost 5 bases. The CDR3 coding sequence is TGCAGTGCTAGGGGACTAGCGAGAAACGAGCAGTACTTC. As protein: CSARGLARNEQYF.

The J gene is TRBJ1-1, the V gene TRBV4-1; D remains unclear. Looked up from germline, CDR1 is MGHRA and CDR2 is YSYEKL. The CDR3 covers 16 residues. Trimming removed 1 base at V and 10 bases at J, with 22 bases between. DNA of the CDR3: TGCGCCAGCAGCCAAGGGGTAGTAACCACCGGTAGCAGAGCTTTCTTT. This sequence encodes CASSQGVVTTGSRAFF.

The rearrangement uses TRBV6-1 and TRBJ1-2; no clear D. Trimming removed 6 bases from V and 5 bases from J, with 10 bases in between. This CDR3 has 12 amino acids. Germline CDR1 MNHNS, CDR2 SASEGT. The CDR3 loop is CASSVKQYGYTF. CDR3 DNA sequence: TGTGCCAGCAGCGTAAAGCAATATGGCTACACCTTC.

This clonotype has a handful of counts. CDR3 in amino acids: CASRLITGSSEKLFF. DNA of the CDR3: TGTGCAAGTCGCTTAATTACAGGGTCGAGTGAAAAACTGTTTTTT. V gene TRBV12-2 combines with J gene TRBJ1-4; TRBD1 is taken as the D call from the table, unchecked against the DNA. TRBV12-2 is given as a pseudogene. The CDR3 covers 15 residues.

The rearrangement joins TRBV20-1 to TRBJ2-5, with unresolved D. The CDR3 runs 12 residues. The germline V gene encodes CDR1 DFQATT and CDR2 SNEGSKA (reference sequence). The ends were cut back, 3 bases at V and 2 bases at J, with 7 bases in the middle. The CDR3 loop reads CSASFRQETQYF. The CDR3 coding sequence is TGCAGTGCTAGTTTCCGTCAAGAGACCCAGTACTTC.

Judged by abundance, this clonotype is medium-sized. The chain uses TRBV29-1 and TRBJ1-2; D possibly corresponds to TRBD1 (5 bases). This CDR3 region has 12 residues. V shed 5 bases and J shed 8 bases, with 15 bases lying between them. The germline V gene encodes CDR1 SQVTM and CDR2 ANQGSEA. The DNA of the CDR3 is TGCAGCGTTACCGACAGACTAGGGGGCTACACCTTC. It is translated as CSVTDRLGGYTF.

J is TRBJ1-1 and V is TRBV5-5, with 8 bases lining up with TRBD1. After removal of 0 bases from V and 8 bases from J, the junction contained 6 bases not matched to a gene. Germline-derived CDR1 and CDR2 are SGHKS and YYEKEE (reference sequence). This CDR3 region has 14 residues. CDR3 nucleotide sequence: TGTGCCAGCAGCTTGGTGGACAGGGCGGGGGAAGCTTTCTTT. It translates to CASSLVDRAGEAFF.

The rearrangement links TRBV5-1 to TRBJ2-1; maybe TRBD2 (7 bases). From germline, CDR1 is SGHRS and CDR2 YFSETQ. There are 16 residues in the CDR3. Trimming removed 1 base from V and 2 bases from J, with 13 bases in between. DNA for the CDR3: TGCGCCAGCAGCTTGAATGAGGGGGGGGCCTACAATGAGCAGTTCTTC. Translation: CASSLNEGGAYNEQFF. Full variable domain (missing parts from reference TRBV5-1 and TRBJ2-1): KAGVTQTPRYLIKTRGQQVTLSCSPISGHRSVSWYQQTPGQGLQFLFEYFSETQRNKGNFPGRFSGRQFSNSRSEMNVSTLELGDSALYLCASSLNEGGAYNEQFFGPGTRLTVL.

The rearrangement joins TRBV5-1 to TRBJ2-7, with 8 bases aligning to TRBD2. The CDR3 length is 14 residues. V lost 2 bases and J lost 7; bases outside the gene matches: 8. From germline, CDR1 is SGHRS and CDR2 YFSETQ. Here the CDR3 DNA reads TGCGCCAGCAGCTTCGAAGGGACTAGAGGGGAGCAGTACTTC. Its translation is CASSFEGTRGEQYF.

There are a few counts of this clonotype. In nucleotides, the CDR3 is TGTGCCAGCTCACCATTGCGGGATGCTGGTTCACCCCTCCACTTT. This sequence encodes CASSPLRDAGSPLHF. The J gene is TRBJ1-6, the V gene TRBV18; D is uncertain. The CDR3 is 15 amino acids. CDR1 is KGHSH, CDR2 LQKENI, per germline. V was pared by 2 bases and J by 9 bases, with 14 bases between.

The J gene is TRBJ2-1, the V gene TRBV7-2, with D perhaps assigned TRBD1 or TRBD2 (5 bases each). Germline values: CDR1 SGHTA, CDR2 FQGNSA. This CDR3 region has 14 residues. V lost 3 bases and J 4 bases, leaving 10 bases between the germline ends. The DNA for the CDR3 is TGTGCCAGCAGCTTTAGGGACCCGTACAATGAGCAGTTCTTC. Translated: CASSFRDPYNEQFF.

This clonotype appeared a few times. The rearrangement joins TRBV10-1 to TRBJ2-7; D is ambiguous. This CDR3 spans 14 amino acids. Germline V gives CDR1 WNHNN, CDR2 SYGVQD (reference sequence). V was trimmed by 0 bases and J by 5 bases, leaving 11 bases between them. CDR3 region: CASSESISVNEQYF. The CDR3 DNA reads as TGCGCCAGCAGTGAGTCGATTTCGGTCAACGAGCAGTACTTC.

The CDR3 nucleotides read TGTGCCAGCAGGCCAGACAGAGCCTACGAGCAGTACTTC. This sequence encodes CASRPDRAYEQYF. This chain uses TRBV7-9 with TRBJ2-7; weak D call: TRBD1 (5 bases). Per the germline V gene, CDR1 is SEHNR and CDR2 is FQNEAQ (reference sequence). V was cut by 6 bases and J by 2 bases, with 11 bases left in between. The CDR3 runs 13 residues.

This clonotype has at least ten counts. This chain links TRBV20-1 with TRBJ1-5, with D hard to call. Looked up from germline, CDR1 is DFQATT and CDR2 is SNEGSKA (reference sequence). The length of the CDR3 is 12 residues. V lost 2 bases and J lost 6, with 8 bases in between. The CDR3 sequence: CSARTSGQPQHF. Here the CDR3 DNA reads TGCAGTGCTAGAACGTCGGGTCAGCCCCAGCATTTT.

This clonotype ranks as medium-sized. The chain joins TRBV5-5 to TRBJ2-7; D may be TRBD1 (6 bases). V was trimmed by 2 bases and J by 5 bases, leaving 14 bases between them. Germline-derived CDR1 and CDR2 are SGHKS and YYEKEE (reference sequence). This CDR3 contains 14 residues. This CDR3 is CASSFRDTPNEQYF. The CDR3 DNA is TGTGCCAGCAGCTTCCGGGACACCCCTAACGAGCAGTACTTC.

This clonotype appeared a few times. The chain combines TRBV7-2 with TRBJ2-3; TRBD2 agrees at 8 bases. This CDR3 contains 15 residues. Per germline, CDR1 SGHTA and CDR2 FQGNSA. Germline trimming cut 3 bases from V and 1 base from J; bases unmatched to any gene: 3. The CDR3 is CASSFGGAGTDTQYF. The CDR3 DNA is TGTGCCAGCAGCTTCGGGGGGGCGGGCACAGATACGCAGTATTTT.

This clonotype was counted a few times. The rearrangement uses TRBV30 and TRBJ1-5; D is ambiguous. The V end was cut by 0 bases, the J end by 4 bases, with 7 bases between. Germline-derived CDR1 and CDR2 are GTSNPN and SVGIG (reference sequence). The CDR3 covers 13 residues. The DNA for the CDR3 is TGTGCCTGGAGTGTACCCGGGAATCAGCCCCAGCATTTT. Protein sequence: CAWSVPGNQPQHF.